The 13 T cell receptor beta chains listed next were all sequenced from one sample in a study of OX40 agonist ivuxolimab in advanced cancers. The data were produced by immunoSEQ multiplex PCR, yet TCRdb's version contains in-frame clones alone and is incomplete. The sample consists of 65,000 to 85,000 clones, around 84% of them appearing once. The sample consisted of CD4+ or CD8+ T cells sorted from blood, taken in a trial of the OX40 agonist ivuxolimab. The receptors originated from an adult with an advanced solid tumor such as melanoma, head and neck, liver or kidney cancer.

This chain joins TRBV7-2 and TRBJ2-3; 8 nucleotides match TRBD1. V was clipped by 4 bases and J by 4 bases; unmatched bases: 7. The CDR3 is 15 amino acids. Germline CDR1 SGHTA, CDR2 FQGNSA. The CDR3 is CASSSSGQEADTQYF. The DNA for the CDR3 is TGTGCCAGCAGCTCATCGGGACAGGAGGCAGATACGCAGTATTTT. The whole variable domain, remainder taken from reference TRBV7-2 and TRBJ2-3, is GAGVSQSPSNKVTEKGKDVELRCDPISGHTALYWYRQSLGQGLEFLIYFQGNSAPDKSGLPSDRFSAERTGGSVSTLTIQRTQQEDSAVYLCASSSSGQEADTQYFGPGTRLTVL.

The chain is built from TRBV6-5 and TRBJ1-2; 9 nucleotides line up with TRBD1. CDR1 and CDR2 (germline): MNHEY, SVGAGI. Trimming removed 2 bases from V and 8 bases from J; junction bases left unmatched: 3. This CDR3 is 13 amino acids long. The CDR3 region is CASSYATGGGYTF. CDR3 bases: TGTGCCAGCAGTTACGCAACAGGGGGCGGCTACACCTTC.

This clone occurred a few times. V usage is TRBV19 and J usage is TRBJ2-3, with D maybe TRBD1 (6 bases). Trimming removed 5 bases from V and 4 bases from J, with 10 bases in between. Looked up from germline, CDR1 is LNHDA and CDR2 is SQIVND (reference sequence). The CDR3 sequence is 13 residues long. CDR3 residues: CASSLGHADTQYF. In DNA, the CDR3 is TGTGCCAGTAGTCTGGGACATGCAGATACGCAGTATTTT. The variable domain in full, completed from reference TRBV19 and TRBJ2-3, reads DGGITQSPKYLFRKEGQNVTLSCEQNLNHDAMYWYRQDPGQGLRLIYYSQIVNDFQKGDIAEGYSVSREKKESFPLTVTSAQKNPTAFYLCASSLGHADTQYFGPGTRLTVL.

This clone has just a few counts. The V and J genes are TRBV4-1 and TRBJ2-7; 7 positions agree with TRBD2. The CDR3 runs 15 residues. V shed 0 bases and J 5 bases; nucleotides not matched to a gene: 7. Per the germline V gene, CDR1 is MGHRA and CDR2 is YSYEKL. This CDR3 is CASSQDPGRANEQYF. In nucleotides, the CDR3 is TGCGCCAGCAGCCAAGATCCGGGGAGGGCGAACGAGCAGTACTTC.

The sample holds a few counts of this clone. Other DNA sequences in this specimen translate into the identical CDR3. The genes are TRBV5-4 and TRBJ1-1, with a possible D match to TRBD1 (6 bases). The CDR3 length is 15 residues. Per germline, CDR1 SGHNT and CDR2 YYREEE (reference sequence). Trimming removed 6 bases at V and 8 bases at J, with 23 bases between. CDR3 sequence reads: CASTSRDTRGMEAFF. The CDR3 DNA sequence: TGTGCCAGCACCTCACGGGACACCAGGGGTATGGAAGCTTTCTTT.

This chain joins TRBV10-3 and TRBJ2-3, with 8 bases that match TRBD2. With 5 bases clipped from V and 1 base from J, the junction kept 11 bases outside the gene matches. CDR3 length equals 17 residues. CDR1 is ENHRY, CDR2 SYGVKD, per germline. This CDR3 is CAISLTPAGGGTDTQYF. For the CDR3, the DNA is TGTGCCATCAGTCTAACTCCGGCGGGAGGAGGCACAGATACGCAGTATTTT.

The chain joins TRBV7-6 to TRBJ2-1, with 11 nucleotides matching TRBD1. The CDR3 runs 14 residues. The junction had 3 bases not matched to a gene; V was cut back by 5 bases and J by 6 bases. The germline V gene encodes CDR1 SGHVS and CDR2 FNYEAQ. The CDR3 is CASSTGQGANEQFF. CDR3 sequence (DNA): TGTGCCAGCAGCACCGGACAGGGGGCCAATGAGCAGTTCTTC.

The chain uses TRBV19 and TRBJ1-4; TRBD1 aligns across 11 bases. CDR1 and CDR2 from the germline V gene are LNHDA and SQIVND (reference sequence). J gave up 8 bases and V 7 bases, and 21 bases lay outside the gene matches. The CDR3 contains 19 residues. The chain's CDR3 is CASTSIGPGGQGAVEKLFF. CDR3 coding DNA: TGTGCCAGTACTTCGATAGGCCCGGGTGGACAGGGGGCAGTGGAAAAACTGTTTTTT.

This chain joins TRBV4-1 and TRBJ1-5; no firm D call. CDR3 length: 12 residues. Germline V lookup: CDR1 MGHRA, CDR2 YSYEKL. V was cut by 3 bases and J by 5 bases, with 5 bases left in between. The CDR3, as DNA: TGCGCCAGCAGCCATCCCGATCAGCCCCAGCATTTT. Amino acids: CASSHPDQPQHF.

This chain links TRBV5-8 with TRBJ1-5; D is ambiguous. Trimming pared 4 bases from V and 2 bases from J, leaving 13 bases between. CDR1 and CDR2 from the germline V gene are SGHTS and YDEGEE. This CDR3 is 15 amino acids long. The CDR3: CASSPGHQGNQPQHF. The CDR3, as DNA: TGTGCCAGCAGCCCCGGGCATCAGGGCAATCAGCCCCAGCATTTT.

The chain carries TRBV7-3 and TRBJ2-2; 8 nucleotides agree with TRBD1. J was trimmed by 4 bases and V by 1 base; bases with no gene match: 14. The CDR3 loop spans 19 amino acids. CDR1 SGHTA and CDR2 FQGTGA come from the germline V gene. CDR3 nucleotides: TGTGCCAGCAGCTTAAGGCCAGCGAGACAGGGGTCGAGCACCGGGGAGCTGTTTTTT. This sequence encodes CASSLRPARQGSSTGELFF. The entire variable domain, with the rest obtained from reference TRBV7-3 and TRBJ2-2, is as follows: GAGVSQTPSNKVTEKGKYVELRCDPISGHTALYWYRQSLGQGPEFLIYFQGTGAADDSGLPNDRFFAVRPEGSVSTLKIQRTERGDSAVYLCASSLRPARQGSSTGELFFGEGSRLTVL.

The rearrangement uses TRBV19 and TRBJ1-5, with 7 bases matching TRBD1. From germline, CDR1 is LNHDA and CDR2 SQIVND (reference sequence). The CDR3 length is 14 residues. V lost 5 bases, J lost 7 bases, and 8 bases stayed unmatched. The CDR3 region has the DNA TGTGCCAGTAGTGATCGACAGGGCAGACAGCCCCAGCATTTT. This translates into CASSDRQGRQPQHF.

CDR3 loop: CASSPTGGDGNTIYF. The CDR3 nucleotides are TGTGCCAGCAGTCCCACAGGGGGCGATGGAAACACCATATATTTT. This rearrangement joins TRBV7-2 to TRBJ1-3, with TRBD1 identical over 9 bases. J gave up 3 bases and V 6 bases, and 6 bases lay outside the gene matches. This CDR3 is 15 amino acids long. The germline gives CDR1 SGHTA, CDR2 FQGNSA.